This entry lists 21 T cell receptor beta chains sequenced from one sample in a study of long-term antiretroviral therapy in people with HIV. The immunoSEQ assay was v3.0, run at survey level. This table comes from immunoSEQ multiplex PCR, and its TCRdb copy is limited to in-frame clones, with some not included. Of some 22,000 clones listed, around four fifths are singletons. Sequenced material: unsorted PBMCs, taken 0.4 years after starting antiretroviral therapy. The receptors here all came from a man between 50 and 59 years old with HIV.

V gene TRBV9 combines with J gene TRBJ2-7; 7 bases agree with TRBD2. CDR1 and CDR2 (germline): SGDLS, YYNGEE. J gave up 5 bases and V 4 bases, and 9 bases lay outside the gene matches. CDR3 size: 14 residues. The CDR3 protein is CASSPWDYQNEQYF. Written as DNA, the CDR3 is TGTGCCAGCAGCCCCTGGGACTACCAAAACGAGCAGTACTTC.

This clone has more than one count but fewer than ten. The chain links TRBV6-5 to TRBJ2-1; 7 bases align to TRBD2. Trimming cost V 5 bases and J 6 bases; bases outside gene matches: 7. Germline V gene sequence: CDR1 MNHEY, CDR2 SVGAGI. The CDR3 consists of 14 residues. Here the CDR3 reads CASSLPGTTNEQFF. CDR3 nucleotide sequence: TGTGCCAGCAGTCTCCCCGGGACTACCAATGAGCAGTTCTTC.

The chain employs TRBV25-1 and TRBJ1-6; TRBD1 matches 8 bases. This CDR3 is 16 amino acids long. V lost 6 bases to trimming and J lost 7 bases; unmatched junction nucleotides: 11. Germline values: CDR1 MGHDK, CDR2 SYGVNS. CDR3 bases: TGTGCCAGCAGCACCAGCCTGGGACAGGTGAATTCACCCCTCCACTTT. Translation: CASSTSLGQVNSPLHF.

The V call is TRBV9, the J call TRBJ1-2; 8 nucleotides agree with TRBD1. V was clipped by 6 bases and J by 8 bases; unmatched bases: 9. Germline V lookup: CDR1 SGDLS, CDR2 YYNGEE. The CDR3 runs to 13 residues. The CDR3, as DNA: TGTGCCAGCATGACCCCACAGGGGGACGGCTACACCTTC. Protein sequence: CASMTPQGDGYTF. The entire variable domain, with the rest obtained from reference TRBV9 and TRBJ1-2, is as follows: DSGVTQTPKHLITATGQRVTLRCSPRSGDLSVYWYQQSLDQGLQFLIQYYNGEERAKGNILERFSAQQFPDLHSELNLSSLELGDSALYFCASMTPQGDGYTFGSGTRLTVV.

The chain is built from TRBV7-9 and TRBJ2-3; 7 bases are shared with TRBD2. CDR1 is SEHNR, CDR2 FQNEAQ, per germline (reference sequence). This CDR3 comprises 17 residues. The V gene end was trimmed by 4 bases and the J gene end by 0 bases; junction bases not matched to a gene: 10. The CDR3 nucleotides read TGTGCCAGCAGCTCCTTATTGGGACTAAGTAGCACAGATACGCAGTATTTT. This codes for CASSSLLGLSSTDTQYF.

This rearrangement joins TRBV7-2 to TRBJ2-7; 13 bases fit TRBD2. The CDR3 covers 15 residues. The germline V gene has CDR1 SGHTA and CDR2 FQGNSA. The junction had 7 bases not matched to a gene; V was cut back by 5 bases and J by 6 bases. For the CDR3, the DNA is TGTGCCAGCAGCGCCGGACTAGCGGGGGTGGCCGAGCAGTACTTC. As protein: CASSAGLAGVAEQYF. Full variable domain (outside the CDR3, taken from reference TRBV7-2 and TRBJ2-7): GAGVSQSPSNKVTEKGKDVELRCDPISGHTALYWYRQSLGQGLEFLIYFQGNSAPDKSGLPSDRFSAERTGGSVSTLTIQRTQQEDSAVYLCASSAGLAGVAEQYFGPGTRLTVT.

Concerning this clone itself: Its ends do not fully match the called genes, so a read error is possible. This chain joins TRBV7-7 and TRBJ2-3; 8 bases align to TRBD1. Germline V gene lookup returns CDR1 SSHAT and CDR2 FNYEAQ (reference sequence). The CDR3 is made up of 15 amino acids. In nucleotides, the CDR3 is TGTGCTAGCAGCCCCGGACAGGGTCGCACAGATACGCAGTATTTT. Encoded protein: CASSPGQGRTDTQYF.

Here the CDR3 reads CATNIFPKGEQYF. The DNA of the CDR3 is TGTGCCACCAATATATTCCCGAAGGGCGAGCAGTACTTC. The chain links TRBV28 to TRBJ2-7; unclear D gene. V was trimmed by 10 bases and J by 6 bases, leaving 19 bases between them. Looked up from germline, CDR1 is MDHEN and CDR2 is SYDVKM. The CDR3 extends over 13 amino acids.

V and J are TRBV18 and TRBJ1-1; D ambiguous. CDR1 is KGHSH, CDR2 LQKENI, per germline. Trimming left V 5 bases short and J 1 base short, with 5 bases between. This CDR3 is built from 12 residues. The CDR3 sequence: CASSRPNTEAFF. CDR3 in DNA: TGTGCCAGCTCAAGACCGAACACTGAAGCTTTCTTT.

CDR3 protein: CASSGGGTSGYTQYF. As DNA, the CDR3 is TGTGCCAGCAGTGGAGGGGGGACTAGCGGGTATACGCAGTATTTT. V gene TRBV2 combines with J gene TRBJ2-3, with 12 bases that match TRBD2. Germline CDR1 and CDR2: SNHLY and FYNNEI. The CDR3 is 15 residues long. With V trimmed by 4 bases and J by 7 bases, 6 bases remained unmatched.

The CDR3 coding sequence is TGTGCCAGCAGCTCCCTCCTAGGACAGACTGCCTACGAGCAGTACTTC. Protein: CASSSLLGQTAYEQYF. This sequence joins TRBV27 and TRBJ2-7, with a possible D match to TRBD1 (6 bases). In germline, CDR1 is MNHEY, CDR2 SMNVEV (reference sequence). The CDR3 is 16 amino acids. Between the trimmed V and J ends, which lost 6 bases and 2 bases, there was a span of 20 bases.

The chain has TRBV5-3 and TRBJ1-6, with D possibly being TRBD1 (5 bases). TRBV5-3 is an open reading frame, and its role is uncertain. V was clipped by 1 base and J by 7 bases, with 12 bases between them. This CDR3 region has 15 residues. The CDR3 DNA follows: TGTGCCAGAAGCTTGATATGGGGGGGAAATTCACCCCTCCACTTT. It specifies CARSLIWGGNSPLHF.

The chain joins TRBV6-5 to TRBJ2-7; a weak D match, TRBD2 (6 bases). The germline V and J ends were trimmed by 0 bases and 6 bases, with 9 bases remaining between them. The germline gives CDR1 MNHEY, CDR2 SVGAGI. The CDR3 runs 13 residues. The DNA of the CDR3 is TGTGCCAGCAGTTACTCGGAGGGGACCGAGCAGTACTTC. Its translation: CASSYSEGTEQYF.

The chain carries TRBV7-2 and TRBJ2-3; 10 bases map to TRBD2. Trimming cost V 5 bases and J 15 bases; bases outside gene matches: 11. CDR3 length: 13 residues. In germline, CDR1 is SGHTA, CDR2 FQGNSA. The CDR3 spells CASSPEVLAGDYF. For the CDR3, the DNA is TGTGCCAGCAGCCCCGAGGTCCTAGCGGGGGACTATTTT.

This rearrangement joins TRBV6-5 to TRBJ2-5; no firm D call. CDR3 size: 14 residues. Germline V gene lookup returns CDR1 MNHEY and CDR2 SVGAGI. V lost 2 bases to trimming and J lost 0 bases, with 7 bases between them. As DNA, the CDR3 is TGTGCCAGCAGTTACACCAGGTACCAAGAGACCCAGTACTTC. This encodes CASSYTRYQETQYF.

V gene TRBV6-5 combines with J gene TRBJ1-1; TRBD1 agrees at 7 bases. The length of the CDR3 is 15 residues. The germline V gene encodes CDR1 MNHEY and CDR2 SVGAGI. Germline trimming cut 4 bases from V and 3 bases from J; bases unmatched to any gene: 8. CDR3 protein: CASSFTTGEDTEAFF. In DNA form, the CDR3 reads TGTGCCAGCAGTTTTACTACAGGGGAGGACACTGAAGCTTTCTTT.

The V and J genes are TRBV19 and TRBJ2-7; TRBD2 aligns across 7 bases. The CDR3 is 11 residues long. Germline CDR1 LNHDA, CDR2 SQIVND (reference sequence). V lost 6 bases to trimming and J lost 13 bases; unmatched junction nucleotides: 9. The CDR3 spells CASRNRGEVYF. In nucleotides, the CDR3 is TGTGCCAGTAGAAATCGGGGGGAAGTCTACTTC. The variable domain in full, with the rest retrieved from reference TRBV19 and TRBJ2-7, is DGGITQSPKYLFRKEGQNVTLSCEQNLNHDAMYWYRQDPGQGLRLIYYSQIVNDFQKGDIAEGYSVSREKKESFPLTVTSAQKNPTAFYLCASRNRGEVYFGPGTRLTVT.

The chain is built from TRBV4-3 and TRBJ2-1, with D unresolved. The CDR3 totals 18 residues. Trimming removed 0 bases from V and 0 bases from J, with 15 bases in between. Germline CDR1 LGHNA, CDR2 YSLEER. CDR3 amino acids: CASSQDTAAESSYNEQFF. DNA of the CDR3: TGCGCCAGCAGCCAAGACACGGCTGCGGAGAGCTCCTACAATGAGCAGTTCTTC.

The chain links TRBV6-1 to TRBJ1-4; 8 positions match TRBD1. Germline V gene data show CDR1 as MNHNS and CDR2 as SASEGT. This CDR3 is 15 amino acids long. The V gene end was trimmed by 2 bases and the J gene end by 8 bases; junction bases not matched to a gene: 7. CDR3 nucleotide sequence: TGTGCCAGCAGTGAAACATCTACAGGGGGAGAAAAACTGTTTTTT. Translating gives CASSETSTGGEKLFF.

The chain recombines TRBV27 with TRBJ1-6, with 9 bases identical to TRBD1. Trimming took 1 base from V and 8 from J; bases not matched to a gene: 3. The CDR3 runs 15 residues. Germline assignment: CDR1 MNHEY and CDR2 SMNVEV (reference sequence). The CDR3 sequence: CASSLYRGRDSPLHF. In DNA, the CDR3 is TGTGCCAGCAGTTTATACAGGGGGCGCGATTCACCCCTCCACTTT.

The chain has TRBV2 and TRBJ2-5; D gene uncertain. This CDR3 comprises 13 residues. CDR1 and CDR2 (germline): SNHLY, FYNNEI. Trimming removed 6 bases from V and 1 base from J, with 9 bases in between. The CDR3 DNA sequence: TGTGCCAGCAGCGACGGAACCCAAGAGACCCAGTACTTC. Protein product: CASSDGTQETQYF.